A single sample is the source of the 21 T cell receptor beta chains below, sequenced in a study of blood T cell repertoires in COVID-19. This table comes from immunoSEQ multiplex PCR, and its TCRdb copy is limited to in-frame clones, with some not included. The sample comprises about 110,000 clones, around 84% of which are singletons, and roughly 1.4% rests with the top ten. Sequencing input: peripheral blood. Receptors originate from a man aged 35-49 years with acute or convalescent COVID-19.

The genes are TRBV5-1 and TRBJ1-3; D perhaps matches TRBD1 (6 bases). CDR1 is SGHRS and CDR2 is YFSETQ in the germline V gene. Trimming shortened V by 4 bases and J by 4 bases, and 12 bases separated the two germline ends. The length of the CDR3 is 14 residues. The DNA of the CDR3 is TGCGCCAGCAGCGGTACAGGGAGCGGAAACACCATATATTTT. Protein sequence: CASSGTGSGNTIYF.

The V and J genes are TRBV7-6 and TRBJ2-7; D not resolved. The CDR3 loop spans 13 amino acids. Germline CDR1 SGHVS, CDR2 FNYEAQ. The germline V and J ends were trimmed by 5 bases and 3 bases, with 11 bases remaining between them. DNA of the CDR3: TGTGCCAGCAGCGCCGCCACCAGCTACGAGCAGTACTTC. This codes for CASSAATSYEQYF.

The gene calls are TRBV28 and TRBJ2-5; 8 nucleotides line up with TRBD1. Germline assignment: CDR1 MDHEN and CDR2 SYDVKM. The CDR3 length is 14 residues. The J segment lost 5 bases and the V segment lost 5 bases, leaving 7 bases of the junction unmatched. CDR3 protein: CASSPGGALETQYF. CDR3 DNA sequence: TGTGCCAGCAGTCCAGGGGGCGCATTGGAGACCCAGTACTTC. Drawing the rest from reference TRBV28 and TRBJ2-5, the complete variable domain is DVKVTQSSRYLVKRTGEKVFLECVQDMDHENMFWYRQDPGLGLRLIYFSYDVKMKEKGDIPEGYSVSREKKERFSLILESASTNQTSMYLCASSPGGALETQYFGPGTRLLVL.

The chain employs TRBV15 and TRBJ2-3; D is uncertain. V was clipped by 0 bases and J by 3 bases, with 13 bases between them. Germline V gives CDR1 LNHNV, CDR2 YYDKDF (reference sequence). This CDR3 is built from 16 residues. CDR3 region: CATSRDAVLSTDTQYF. The CDR3 bases are TGTGCCACCAGCAGAGATGCGGTTTTAAGTACAGATACGCAGTATTTT.

This sequence joins TRBV12-2 and TRBJ2-1; TRBD2, the table's D call, lacks a check against the DNA. TRBV12-2 is a recognized pseudogene. This CDR3 has 16 amino acids. The CDR3, as DNA: TGTGCAAGTCGCTTAGCCGAACTTAGCTCCTACAATGAGCAGTTCTTC. The encoded protein is CASRLAELSSYNEQFF.

The genes are TRBV6-6 and TRBJ2-1, with TRBD2 identical over 9 bases. CDR3 length: 15 amino acids. The germline gives CDR1 MNHNY, CDR2 SVGAGI (reference sequence). V lost 2 bases, J lost 6 bases, and 5 bases stayed unmatched. Here the CDR3 DNA reads TGTGCCAGCAGTTACGTGGCGGGGGGGCGCAATGAGCAGTTCTTC. Its translation: CASSYVAGGRNEQFF.

The rearrangement uses TRBV5-1 and TRBJ2-3; weak D call: TRBD2 (5 bases). V was trimmed by 6 bases and J by 1 base, leaving 9 bases between them. The CDR3 is made up of 13 amino acids. Germline values: CDR1 SGHRS, CDR2 YFSETQ. The CDR3 DNA sequence: TGCGCCAGCACCCCCGGGGGCACAGATACGCAGTATTTT. It translates to CASTPGGTDTQYF. The complete variable domain, with remaining parts taken from reference TRBV5-1 and TRBJ2-3, reads KAGVTQTPRYLIKTRGQQVTLSCSPISGHRSVSWYQQTPGQGLQFLFEYFSETQRNKGNFPGRFSGRQFSNSRSEMNVSTLELGDSALYLCASTPGGTDTQYFGPGTRLTVL.

In this sample, this clone turned up a few times. The gene calls are TRBV7-2 and TRBJ2-5, with 8 positions matching TRBD2. Germline assignment: CDR1 SGHTA and CDR2 FQGNSA. The CDR3 extends over 15 amino acids. V lost 3 bases to trimming and J lost 4 bases; unmatched junction nucleotides: 7. CDR3 region: CASSFDGGASETQYF. CDR3 nucleotide sequence: TGTGCCAGCAGCTTTGACGGGGGGGCCTCAGAGACCCAGTACTTC.

V gene TRBV11-3 combines with J gene TRBJ2-1; D gene uncertain. Germline V gene sequence: CDR1 SGHNT, CDR2 YENEEA. The CDR3 runs to 16 residues. V was pared by 1 base and J by 0 bases, with 10 bases between. CDR3 bases: TGTGCCAGCAGCTTAGGGCTGTCAAGCTCCTACAATGAGCAGTTCTTC. The encoded protein is CASSLGLSSSYNEQFF.

V usage is TRBV2 and J usage is TRBJ2-2; TRBD1 matches at 7 bases. The V and J ends lost 7 bases and 2 bases, in that order; junction bases with no gene match: 7. CDR1 is SNHLY, CDR2 FYNNEI, per germline. CDR3 length: 15 amino acids. The CDR3 loop reads CASKSTGVNTGELFF. As DNA, the CDR3 is TGTGCCAGCAAATCAACAGGGGTTAACACCGGGGAGCTGTTTTTT.

This chain connects TRBV19 to TRBJ2-3; 8 nucleotides agree with TRBD1. V was pared by 8 bases and J by 1 base, with 2 bases of the junction left unmatched. Germline assignment: CDR1 LNHDA and CDR2 SQIVND (reference sequence). The length of the CDR3 is 13 residues. CDR3 amino acids: CASPGQGTDTQYF. The CDR3 nucleotides read TGTGCCAGTCCGGGACAGGGCACAGATACGCAGTATTTT.

V is TRBV11-1 and J is TRBJ1-1, with D maybe TRBD1 (5 bases). The V gene lost 5 bases and the J gene lost 10 bases, with 20 bases spanning the gap. The CDR3 consists of 14 residues. Germline V gene lookup returns CDR1 SGHAT and CDR2 FQDESV (reference sequence). This CDR3 is CASSPRQIAYPAFF. The CDR3 DNA sequence: TGTGCCAGCAGCCCTAGACAGATAGCATATCCAGCTTTCTTT.

The chain's CDR3 is CASSQDRGMNNSPLHF. Here the CDR3 DNA reads TGCGCCAGCAGCCAAGATAGAGGGATGAATAATTCACCCCTCCACTTT. V and J are TRBV4-1 and TRBJ1-6; no clear D. This CDR3 has 16 amino acids. Trimming shortened V by 0 bases and J by 5 bases, and 11 bases separated the two germline ends. Germline V gene sequence: CDR1 MGHRA, CDR2 YSYEKL.

DNA of the CDR3: TGTGCCAACGGGACTAGCGGGAGGGGGGCTGAGCAGTTCTTC. Translation: CANGTSGRGAEQFF. V is TRBV14 and J is TRBJ2-1, with 16 bases fitting TRBD2. The CDR3 is 14 amino acids. The germline V gene encodes CDR1 SGHDN and CDR2 FVKESK. The ends lost 10 bases at V and 9 bases at J; junction bases unmatched: 6.

This sequence joins TRBV6-5 and TRBJ1-4, with no clear D. Germline values: CDR1 MNHEY, CDR2 SVGAGI. This CDR3 region has 15 residues. The V end was cut by 0 bases, the J end by 8 bases, with 13 bases between. The CDR3 bases are TGTGCCAGCAGTTACTCGTTTCGGGATGGCGAAAAACTGTTTTTT. It translates to CASSYSFRDGEKLFF.

CDR3 protein: CASSLGNRASYGYTF. CDR3 DNA sequence: TGTGCCAGCAGCTTAGGTAACAGAGCCAGCTATGGCTACACCTTC. The V gene is TRBV7-6, the J gene TRBJ1-2; no reliable D call. The germline V gene has CDR1 SGHVS and CDR2 FNYEAQ. V lost 1 base and J lost 4, with 13 bases in between. The CDR3 extends over 15 amino acids.

This clone was seen just once. The chain uses TRBV29-1 and TRBJ1-1; no reliable D call. The CDR3 has 13 amino acids. Germline V gene sequence: CDR1 SQVTM, CDR2 ANQGSEA. The germline V and J ends were trimmed by 3 bases and 1 base, with 9 bases remaining between them. CDR3 sequence (DNA): TGCAGCGTTGATTCGAGAAAGAACACTGAAGCTTTCTTT. Amino acids: CSVDSRKNTEAFF.

The chain uses TRBV18 and TRBJ2-1, with 8 bases identical to TRBD2. CDR1 and CDR2 (germline): KGHSH, LQKENI. V shed 3 bases and J 12 bases; nucleotides not matched to a gene: 13. The CDR3 runs 15 residues. The CDR3 DNA is TGTGCCAGCTCACCTGCAGCGGGGGCTCTTCTACGGCAGTTCTTC. Its protein product is CASSPAAGALLRQFF.

V gene TRBV6-5 combines with J gene TRBJ2-2, with no clear D. The length of the CDR3 is 13 residues. Germline assignment: CDR1 MNHEY and CDR2 SVGAGI. V lost 6 bases and J lost 1, with 6 bases in between. The DNA for the CDR3 is TGTGCCAGCAGGAACAGGAACACCGGGGAGCTGTTTTTT. It yields the protein CASRNRNTGELFF.

The rearrangement uses TRBV5-5 and TRBJ1-5; D is unresolved. Germline V gene data show CDR1 as SGHKS and CDR2 as YYEKEE (reference sequence). This CDR3 is 15 amino acids long. The germline V and J ends were trimmed by 2 bases and 5 bases, with 14 bases remaining between them. For the CDR3, the DNA is TGTGCCAGCAGCTTACCTGGGTTCGGGGATCAGCCCCAGCATTTT. Protein sequence: CASSLPGFGDQPQHF.

This rearrangement joins TRBV11-2 to TRBJ2-7; 8 nucleotides match TRBD2. The CDR3 is made up of 15 amino acids. J gave up 5 bases and V 5 bases, and 11 bases lay outside the gene matches. The germline V gene has CDR1 SGHAT and CDR2 FQNNGV. This CDR3 reads CASSHVGGGTNEQYF. CDR3 sequence (DNA): TGTGCCAGCAGCCATGTCGGGGGGGGTACCAACGAGCAGTACTTC. The full variable domain, in which reference TRBV11-2 and TRBJ2-7 provide the parts outside the CDR3, is EAGVAQSPRYKIIEKRQSVAFWCNPISGHATLYWYQQILGQGPKLLIQFQNNGVVDDSQLPKDRFSAERLKGVDSTLKIQPAKLEDSAVYLCASSHVGGGTNEQYFGPGTRLTVT.